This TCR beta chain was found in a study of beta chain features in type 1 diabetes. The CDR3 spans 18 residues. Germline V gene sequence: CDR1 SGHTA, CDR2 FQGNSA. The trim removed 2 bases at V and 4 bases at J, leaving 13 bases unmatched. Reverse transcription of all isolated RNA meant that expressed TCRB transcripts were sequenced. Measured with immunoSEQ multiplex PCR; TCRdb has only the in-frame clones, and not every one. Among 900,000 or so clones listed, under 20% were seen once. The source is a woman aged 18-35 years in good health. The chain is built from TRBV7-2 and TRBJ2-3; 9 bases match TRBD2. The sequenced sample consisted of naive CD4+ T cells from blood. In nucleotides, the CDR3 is TGTGCCAGCAGCTTATTTGTCGTCGCGGGAGGGCGGGCAGATACGCAGTATTTT. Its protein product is CASSLFVVAGGRADTQYF.